This entry lists 15 T cell receptor beta chains sequenced from one sample in a study of cytomegalovirus exposure and HLA in healthy donors (dated by TCRdb to about 2017). The library was generated by the immunoSEQ multiplex PCR assay. The multiplex PCR relied on a mix of 60 forward primers for TCR Vbeta segments and 13 reverse primers for TCR Jbeta segments. TCRdb holds this immuneACCESS table with in-frame rearrangements only. Some clones are missing; in checked studies, unresolved V genes explain under half, and the rest has no known cause. Per the sample table, the count is fewer than 250,000 clones. The ten largest clones capture roughly 0.98% of the sample. Sequenced: PBMCs. Source of these receptors: a woman aged 25-40 years in good health and CMV-seropositive.

As DNA, the CDR3 is TGTGCCAGTAGCGGAGTAGCGGGGGGATTTGAGGAGCAGTACTTC. This translates into CASSGVAGGFEEQYF. V usage is TRBV19 and J usage is TRBJ2-7; 10 positions match TRBD2. The CDR3 extends over 15 amino acids. Germline V gene lookup returns CDR1 LNHDA and CDR2 SQIVND (reference sequence). V was clipped by 6 bases and J by 7 bases; unmatched bases: 12.

The chain links TRBV9 to TRBJ1-2, with 8 nucleotides matching TRBD1. CDR1 and CDR2 from the germline V gene are SGDLS and YYNGEE. Trimming removed 6 bases from V and 2 bases from J; junction bases left unmatched: 3. There are 13 residues in the CDR3. The CDR3 sequence is CASTRTGNYGYTF. CDR3 bases: TGTGCCAGCACCCGGACAGGGAACTATGGCTACACCTTC.

The V and J genes are TRBV27 and TRBJ2-1, with 7 bases fitting TRBD1. The trim removed 10 bases at V and 6 bases at J, leaving 9 bases unmatched. Germline CDR1 is MNHEY and CDR2 is SMNVEV (reference sequence). The CDR3 is made up of 13 amino acids. CDR3: CAIIRTGSNEQFF. The CDR3 DNA reads TGTGCCATCATAAGGACAGGTTCCAATGAGCAGTTCTTC.

The chain has TRBV30 and TRBJ2-1; D perhaps matches TRBD1 (6 bases). The CDR3 is 13 amino acids. Deletions cut 4 bases from V and 2 bases from J, with 9 bases between. Germline loops: CDR1 GTSNPN, CDR2 SVGIG (reference sequence). CDR3 DNA sequence: TGTGCCTGGACATGGGACACCTACAATGAGCAGTTCTTC. Protein sequence: CAWTWDTYNEQFF. Full variable domain (remainder filled in from reference TRBV30 and TRBJ2-1): SQTIHQWPATLVQPVGSPLSLECTVEGTSNPNLYWYRQAAGRGLQLLFYSVGIGQISSEVPQNLSASRPQDRQFILSSKKLLLSDSGFYLCAWTWDTYNEQFFGPGTRLTVL.

This chain uses TRBV5-5 with TRBJ1-2, with D unresolved. The germline gives CDR1 SGHKS, CDR2 YYEKEE (reference sequence). Between the trimmed V and J ends, which lost 0 bases and 7 bases, there was a span of 13 bases. The CDR3 is made up of 14 amino acids. The CDR3: CASSLGWAAGGYTF. Here the CDR3 DNA reads TGTGCCAGCAGCTTGGGCTGGGCTGCTGGTGGCTACACCTTC. The whole variable domain, filled in from reference TRBV5-5 and TRBJ1-2, reads DAGVTQSPTHLIKTRGQQVTLRCSPISGHKSVSWYQQVLGQGPQFIFQYYEKEERGRGNFPDRFSARQFPNYSSELNVNALLLGDSALYLCASSLGWAAGGYTFGSGTRLTVV.

The rearrangement joins TRBV13 to TRBJ2-7, with D possibly being TRBD2 (6 bases). Trimming pared 0 bases from V and 6 bases from J, leaving 15 bases between. Germline CDR1 is PRHDT and CDR2 is FYEKMQ (reference sequence). This CDR3 contains 15 residues. The CDR3 protein is CASSLGGLRVVEQYF. The DNA for the CDR3 is TGTGCCAGCAGCTTAGGAGGACTACGAGTGGTCGAGCAGTACTTC.

The chain carries TRBV28 and TRBJ2-2, with D perhaps matching TRBD1 (5 bases). V was cut by 11 bases and J by 7 bases, with 23 bases left in between. CDR3 length: 15 amino acids. From germline, CDR1 is MDHEN and CDR2 SYDVKM. The CDR3 here is CAPVWPQGYDGELFF. For the CDR3, the DNA is TGTGCCCCCGTCTGGCCCCAGGGTTATGACGGGGAGCTGTTTTTT.

V gene TRBV11-2 combines with J gene TRBJ1-1; D not resolved. Per the germline V gene, CDR1 is SGHAT and CDR2 is FQNNGV. The CDR3 totals 14 residues. V lost 4 bases to trimming and J lost 5 bases, with 14 bases between them. The CDR3 loop reads CASSSTGRGTEAFF. CDR3 sequence (DNA): TGTGCCAGCAGCTCCACGGGTCGGGGAACTGAAGCTTTCTTT.

The chain has TRBV6-6 and TRBJ2-7; D possibly corresponds to TRBD1 (5 bases). CDR1 is MNHNY, CDR2 SVGAGI, per germline (reference sequence). The CDR3 contains 14 residues. The V gene lost 4 bases and the J gene lost 1 base, with 11 bases spanning the gap. CDR3 in amino acids: CASSLQGSSYEQYF. CDR3 nucleotides: TGTGCCAGCAGTTTGCAGGGATCTTCCTACGAGCAGTACTTC.

The CDR3 is CASSQGQVGQGHNEQFF. CDR3 nucleotides: TGCGCCAGCAGCCAAGGACAAGTGGGACAGGGCCACAATGAGCAGTTCTTC. The chain couples TRBV4-3 to TRBJ2-1; 9 bases agree with TRBD1. Germline lookup yields CDR1 LGHNA and CDR2 YSLEER. V shed 1 base and J 5 bases; nucleotides not matched to a gene: 9. The CDR3 is 17 residues long.

This sequence joins TRBV28 and TRBJ2-3, with 7 bases matching TRBD1. Germline trimming cut 6 bases from V and 4 bases from J; bases unmatched to any gene: 4. From germline, CDR1 is MDHEN and CDR2 SYDVKM. The CDR3 length is 13 residues. The CDR3 loop is CASRTTGSDTQYF. The CDR3 nucleotides read TGTGCCAGCAGGACGACAGGGTCAGATACGCAGTATTTT. The full variable domain, rest sourced from reference TRBV28 and TRBJ2-3, is DVKVTQSSRYLVKRTGEKVFLECVQDMDHENMFWYRQDPGLGLRLIYFSYDVKMKEKGDIPEGYSVSREKKERFSLILESASTNQTSMYLCASRTTGSDTQYFGPGTRLTVL.

The V and J genes are TRBV7-2 and TRBJ2-1, with a possible D match to TRBD1 (5 bases). Germline V gene data show CDR1 as SGHTA and CDR2 as FQGNSA. This CDR3 is built from 15 residues. V gave up 5 bases and J gave up 0 bases, with 11 bases separating them. CDR3: CASSEQVSSYNEQFF. CDR3 DNA sequence: TGTGCCAGCAGCGAACAGGTTAGCTCCTACAATGAGCAGTTCTTC.

This rearrangement joins TRBV10-1 to TRBJ1-5, with D tentatively TRBD1 (5 bases). Germline CDR1 and CDR2: WNHNN and SYGVQD (reference sequence). Trimming left V 2 bases short and J 9 bases short, with 11 bases between. The CDR3 contains 13 residues. CDR3 nucleotide sequence: TGCGCCAGCAGTGAGAATCTCGGGGGGCCCCAGCATTTT. This translates into CASSENLGGPQHF.

This chain links TRBV28 with TRBJ1-2, with TRBD1 identical over 7 bases. CDR1 and CDR2 (germline): MDHEN, SYDVKM. The CDR3 consists of 13 residues. V lost 6 bases to trimming and J lost 5 bases; unmatched junction nucleotides: 6. CDR3 sequence (DNA): TGTGCCAGCAGGGGGACAGTTCTATATGGCTACACCTTC. As protein: CASRGTVLYGYTF.

The rearrangement uses TRBV9 and TRBJ2-2, with TRBD1 identical over 9 bases. Germline values: CDR1 SGDLS, CDR2 YYNGEE. This CDR3 is 14 amino acids long. V gave up 3 bases and J gave up 6 bases; unmatched junction bases: 3. CDR3 DNA sequence: TGTGCCAGCAGCGCGGACAGGGGAGCCGGGGAGCTGTTTTTT. Translation gives CASSADRGAGELFF.